A selection of T cell receptor beta chains follows, all from one sample in a study of blood T cells in healthy people across ages. TCRdb itself ran the 5' RACE reads through MiXCR, one entry per CDR3 protein. The table shows roughly 700,000 distinct CDR3 sequences, with 20% to 25% occurring only once. This same sample was also taken into another study, of T cells of mothers and their children.

The specimen sequenced was blood. The origin of the receptors is a boy aged 5-17 years in good health. The CDR3 runs from the conserved cysteine through the conserved F or W. The D gene is left open where the match is weak. Size is stated for part of the rows, as once, few or many counts, or as a class when the clone is expanded.

TRBV6-5,TRBJ1-1,TRBD1,.,CASRKTGLNTEAFF,TGTGCCAGCAGAAAGACAGGGCTGAACACTGAAGCTTTCTTT
TRBV29-1,TRBJ2-7,TRBD1,.,CSVTGQGFDEQYF,TGCAGCGTTACGGGACAGGGGTTTGACGAGCAGTACTTC
TRBV9,TRBJ2-2,.,few,CASSPGVAALVPGELFF,TGTGCCAGCAGCCCCGGGGTAGCGGCGTTAGTACCCGGGGAGCTGTTTTTT
TRBV20-1,TRBJ2-7,.,.,CSALRGPSYEQYF,TGCAGTGCCCTTCGGGGACCCTCCTACGAGCAGTACTTC
TRBV20-1,TRBJ2-5,.,once,CSARDPSTLEGMTVGETQYF,TGCAGTGCTAGAGATCCTTCGACGTTGGAGGGGATGACAGTCGGAGAGACCCAGTACTTC
TRBV28,TRBJ1-5,.,few,CASVTGNGPQHF,TGTGCCAGCGTAACAGGGAACGGGCCCCAGCATTTT
TRBV9,TRBJ2-7,TRBD2,.,CVSSVDGSGRREQYF,TGTGTCAGCAGCGTAGATGGTAGCGGGAGACGCGAGCAGTACTTC
TRBV10-3,TRBJ2-1,TRBD2,few,CAITNPGLADNEQFF,TGTGCCATCACTAATCCGGGACTAGCTGACAATGAGCAGTTCTTC
TRBV28,TRBJ2-1,TRBD2,.,CASSSALRSGRADEQFF,TGTGCCAGCAGTTCCGCCCTGAGAAGCGGGAGAGCGGATGAGCAGTTCTTC
TRBV5-1,TRBJ2-5,.,.,CASSFQGQGETQYF,TGCGCCAGCAGCTTCCAGGGGCAGGGGGAGACCCAGTACTTC
TRBV6-1,TRBJ2-4,.,few,CASSEGNTQGNIQYF,TGTGCCAGCAGTGAAGGGAACACCCAAGGAAACATTCAGTACTTC
TRBV29-1,TRBJ2-7,.,.,CSARRGLDEQYF,TGCAGCGCCCGACGGGGGTTGGACGAGCAGTACTTC
TRBV2,TRBJ2-5,TRBD2,few,CASSEGTSGRLETQYF,TGTGCCAGCAGTGAAGGGACTAGCGGGAGGCTCGAGACCCAGTACTTC
TRBV7-2,TRBJ1-2,.,.,CASSSNVGASGYTF,TGTGCCAGCAGCTCCAATGTCGGAGCCTCTGGCTACACCTTC
TRBV7-2,TRBJ1-4,.,.,CASSPSGSTNEKLFF,TGTGCCAGCAGCCCTAGCGGGTCAACTAATGAAAAACTGTTTTTT
TRBV2,TRBJ2-3,.,.,CASRGGVAFTDTQYF,TGTGCCAGCAGAGGTGGGGTAGCGTTCACAGATACGCAGTATTTT
TRBV12-3/TRBV12-4,TRBJ1-1,.,few,CASSFGGSVTEAFF,TGTGCCAGCAGTTTTGGGGGGAGCGTCACTGAAGCTTTCTTT
TRBV20-1,TRBJ2-3,TRBD1,.,CSALNRGQTADTQYF,TGCAGTGCCCTGAACAGGGGGCAGACGGCAGATACGCAGTATTTT
TRBV5-1,TRBJ2-7,TRBD1,.,CASSPAGTGPFYSYVQYF,TGCGCCAGCAGCCCGGCCGGGACAGGGCCTTTTTACTCCTACGTGCAGTACTTC
TRBV5-1,TRBJ2-2,.,few,CASGPLAGSNTGELFF,TGCGCCAGCGGACCGCTCGCGGGGTCGAACACCGGGGAGCTGTTTTTT
TRBV27,TRBJ2-5,.,few,CASSSVMGEETQYF,TGTGCCAGCAGTTCCGTCATGGGGGAAGAGACCCAGTACTTC
TRBV27,TRBJ2-3,.,.,CASTELSDTQYF,TGTGCCAGCACAGAGCTTTCAGATACGCAGTATTTT
TRBV20-1,TRBJ1-1,TRBD1,.,CSAMGTENTEAFF,TGCAGTGCTATGGGGACAGAGAACACTGAAGCTTTCTTT
TRBV12-3/TRBV12-4,TRBJ2-1,.,few,CASSDSPEQFF,TGTGCCAGCAGCGACAGCCCTGAGCAGTTCTTC
TRBV24-1,TRBJ2-1,.,.,CATSDSTSDFYNEQFF,TGTGCCACCAGTGACAGCACATCGGACTTCTACAATGAGCAGTTCTTC
TRBV5-1,TRBJ2-7,.,.,CASSFNVSYEQYF,TGCGCCAGCAGCTTTAACGTCTCCTACGAGCAGTACTTC
TRBV12-3/TRBV12-4,TRBJ2-7,.,.,CASSLVGSIPTYEQYF,TGTGCCAGCAGTTTAGTCGGGTCGATTCCTACCTACGAGCAGTACTTC
TRBV6-2/TRBV6-3,TRBJ2-7,TRBD2,few,CASSSPGLATYEQYF,TGTGCCAGCAGTTCCCCGGGACTAGCGACTTACGAGCAGTACTTC
TRBV20-1,TRBJ2-7,TRBD1,.,CSARPRQGGTYEQYF,TGCAGTGCTAGACCGCGACAGGGGGGAACCTACGAGCAGTACTTC
TRBV7-3,TRBJ2-5,.,.,CASSLHREEETQYF,TGTGCCAGCAGCTTACACAGAGAGGAAGAGACCCAGTACTTC
TRBV7-9,TRBJ1-2,.,few,CASSLNIGYTF,TGTGCCAGCAGCTTAAATATTGGCTACACCTTC
TRBV29-1,TRBJ1-4,.,.,CSVGKLNEKLFF,TGCAGCGTTGGGAAGCTTAATGAAAAACTGTTTTTT
TRBV2,TRBJ2-6,.,.,CASSVNSGANVLTF,TGTGCCAGCAGTGTTAACTCTGGGGCCAACGTCCTGACTTTC
TRBV10-3,TRBJ2-7,.,few,CAISESGNSYEQYF,TGTGCCATCAGTGAGTCCGGCAACTCCTACGAGCAGTACTTC
TRBV10-3,TRBJ1-5,TRBD1,.,CAISAGQGGGYSNQPQHF,TGTGCCATCAGTGCTGGGCAGGGGGGAGGATATAGCAATCAGCCCCAGCATTTT
TRBV12-3/TRBV12-4,TRBJ2-5,TRBD2,many,CATGTTLQETQYF,TGTGCCACTGGGACTACCCTACAAGAGACCCAGTACTTC
TRBV2,TRBJ2-1,.,.,CASRELTVYNEQFF,TGTGCCAGCAGAGAACTGACAGTCTACAATGAGCAGTTCTTC
TRBV19,TRBJ2-5,.,few,CASSSQQETQYF,TGTGCCAGTAGTTCACAGCAAGAGACCCAGTACTTC
TRBV29-1,TRBJ2-5,.,few,CSVGRVGETQYF,TGCAGCGTTGGCAGGGTGGGAGAGACCCAGTACTTC
TRBV13,TRBJ1-2,TRBD1,.,CASSLEQGHGYTF,TGTGCCAGCAGCTTAGAACAGGGGCATGGCTACACCTTC
TRBV6-1,TRBJ2-7,.,few,CASRGGGGSYEQYF,TGTGCCAGCAGGGGAGGGGGCGGCTCCTACGAGCAGTACTTC
TRBV20-1,TRBJ1-5,TRBD1,.,CSAAGQRRNQPQHF,TGCAGTGCTGCGGGACAGCGTCGAAATCAGCCCCAGCATTTT
TRBV7-9,TRBJ2-5,.,.,CASSHGTETQYF,TGTGCCAGCAGCCACGGTACAGAGACCCAGTACTTC
TRBV29-1,TRBJ2-5,.,.,CSGGYLRQETQYF,TGCAGCGGAGGTTATCTCAGACAAGAGACCCAGTACTTC
TRBV5-6,TRBJ1-5,TRBD1,few,CASSLGTGSWQPQHF,TGTGCCAGCAGCTTGGGGACAGGGTCTTGGCAGCCCCAGCATTTT
TRBV4-2,TRBJ1-2,.,.,CASSQGVDYGYTF,TGTGCCAGCAGCCAAGGCGTGGACTATGGCTACACCTTC
TRBV29-1,TRBJ2-7,TRBD1,few,CSVDRGSSYEQYF,TGCAGCGTTGACAGGGGGTCCTCCTACGAGCAGTACTTC
TRBV5-5,TRBJ2-7,TRBD1,many,CASSLGWDRAYEQYF,TGTGCCAGCAGCTTGGGTTGGGACAGGGCATACGAGCAGTACTTC
TRBV20-1,TRBJ2-1,TRBD2,.,CSAKLSLAGNRQFF,TGCAGTGCGAAATTATCCTTAGCGGGGAATAGGCAGTTCTTC